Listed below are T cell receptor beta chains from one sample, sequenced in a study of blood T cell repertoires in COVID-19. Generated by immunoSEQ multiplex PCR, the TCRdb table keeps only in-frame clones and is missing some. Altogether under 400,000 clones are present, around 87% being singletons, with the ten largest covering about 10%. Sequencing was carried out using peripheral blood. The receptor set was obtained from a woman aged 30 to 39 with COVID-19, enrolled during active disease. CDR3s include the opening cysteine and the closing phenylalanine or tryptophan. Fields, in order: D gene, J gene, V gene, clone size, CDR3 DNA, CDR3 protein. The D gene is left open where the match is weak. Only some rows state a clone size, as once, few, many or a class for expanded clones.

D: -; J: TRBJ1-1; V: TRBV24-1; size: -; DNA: TGTGCCACCAGTGACTTGAACACTGAAGCTTTCTTT; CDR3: CATSDLNTEAFF
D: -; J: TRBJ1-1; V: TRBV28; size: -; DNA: TGTGCCAGCGCGGGACCGCAGAACACTGAAGCTTTCTTT; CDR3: CASAGPQNTEAFF
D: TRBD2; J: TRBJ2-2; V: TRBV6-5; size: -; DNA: TGTGCCAGCAGCGCCGGGACTACCTACACCGGGGAGCTGTTTTTT; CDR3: CASSAGTTYTGELFF
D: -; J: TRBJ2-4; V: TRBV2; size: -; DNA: TGTGCCGCTGGAACTAGCAATACATGGCTAGCCAAAAACATTCAGTACTTC; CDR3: CAAGTSNTWLAKNIQYF
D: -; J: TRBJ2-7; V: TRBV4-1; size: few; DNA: TGCGCCAGCAGCCGGGAGCTAACCTACGAGCAGTACTTC; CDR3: CASSRELTYEQYF
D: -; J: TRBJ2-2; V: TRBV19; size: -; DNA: TGTGCCAGTACCGTCCCCGGGACTGGACGCACCGGGGAGCTGTTTTTT; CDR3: CASTVPGTGRTGELFF
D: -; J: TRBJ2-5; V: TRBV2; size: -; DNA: TGTGCCAGCGCGTCAGACTTGGGAGAGACCCAGTACTTC; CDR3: CASASDLGETQYF
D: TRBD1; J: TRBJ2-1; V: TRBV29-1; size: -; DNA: TGCAGCGTTGAGGGACAGGGGTTTGGCGATGAGCAGTTCTTC; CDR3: CSVEGQGFGDEQFF
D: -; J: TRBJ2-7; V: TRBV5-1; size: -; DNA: TGCGCCAGCAGCTTGGAACTGAGCTCCTACGAGCAGTACTTC; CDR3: CASSLELSSYEQYF
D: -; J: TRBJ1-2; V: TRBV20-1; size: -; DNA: TGCAGTGCAGGGGGGGGCTATGGCTACACCTTC; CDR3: CSAGGGYGYTF
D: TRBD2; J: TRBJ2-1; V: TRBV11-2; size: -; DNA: TGTGCCAGCAGCCGATCGAGGGGCTCTAGCGGCCGTAACTACAATGAGCAGTTCTTC; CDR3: CASSRSRGSSGRNYNEQFF
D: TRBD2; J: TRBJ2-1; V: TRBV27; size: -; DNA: TGTGCCAGCAGGGCACTAGCGGGAGCTAGATATGAGCAGTTCTTC; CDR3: CASRALAGARYEQFF
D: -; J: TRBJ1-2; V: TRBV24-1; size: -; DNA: TGTGCCACCAGTGATTTCCTTGGCTACACCTTC; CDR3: CATSDFLGYTF
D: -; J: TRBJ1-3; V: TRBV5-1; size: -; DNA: TGCGCCAGCAGCTTAGTGGCAGGTTCTGGAAACACCATATATTTT; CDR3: CASSLVAGSGNTIYF
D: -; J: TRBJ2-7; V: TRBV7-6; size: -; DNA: TGTGCCAGCAGCTTAGCGGAGGAGATGATCTACGAGCAGTACTTC; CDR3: CASSLAEEMIYEQYF
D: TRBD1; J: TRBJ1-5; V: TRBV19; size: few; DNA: TGTGCCAGTAGTGGACAGGGGGTACATCAGCCCCAGCATTTT; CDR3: CASSGQGVHQPQHF
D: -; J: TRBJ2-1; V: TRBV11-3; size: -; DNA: TGTGCCAGCAGCTTAGGTGGACAGCAAGATAATGAGCAGTTCTTC; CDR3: CASSLGGQQDNEQFF